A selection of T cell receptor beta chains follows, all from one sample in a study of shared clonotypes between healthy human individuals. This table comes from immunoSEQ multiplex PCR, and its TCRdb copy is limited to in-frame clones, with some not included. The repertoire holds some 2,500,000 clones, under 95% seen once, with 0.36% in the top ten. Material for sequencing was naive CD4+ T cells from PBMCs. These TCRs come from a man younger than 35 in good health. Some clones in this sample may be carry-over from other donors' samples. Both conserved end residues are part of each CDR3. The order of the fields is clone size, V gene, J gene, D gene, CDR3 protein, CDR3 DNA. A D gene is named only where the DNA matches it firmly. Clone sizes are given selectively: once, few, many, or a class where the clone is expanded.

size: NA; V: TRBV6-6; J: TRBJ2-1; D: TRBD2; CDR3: CASRRTSGYNEQFF; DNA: TGTGCCAGCAGACGGACTAGCGGGTACAATGAGCAGTTCTTC
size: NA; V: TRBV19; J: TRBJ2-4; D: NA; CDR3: CASSISQNIQYF; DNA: TGTGCCAGTAGTATTAGTCAAAACATTCAGTACTTC
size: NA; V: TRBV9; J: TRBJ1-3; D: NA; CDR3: CASSRGEHPGNTIYF; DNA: TGTGCCAGCAGCAGGGGAGAACACCCTGGAAACACCATATATTTT
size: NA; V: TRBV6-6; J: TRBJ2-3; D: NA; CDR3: CASSTQRLGTDTQYF; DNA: TGTGCCAGCAGTACACAGCGGCTCGGCACAGATACGCAGTATTTT
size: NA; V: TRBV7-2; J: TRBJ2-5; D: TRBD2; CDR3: CASSSGTSGLRAQYF; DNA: TGTGCCAGCAGCTCAGGGACTAGCGGCCTGCGGGCCCAGTACTTC
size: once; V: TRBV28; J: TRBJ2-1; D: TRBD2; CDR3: CASSPRGSGSINEQFF; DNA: TGTGCCAGCAGTCCCCGGGGTAGCGGGAGCATCAATGAGCAGTTCTTC
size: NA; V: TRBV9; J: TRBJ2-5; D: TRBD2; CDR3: CASSLLAGPGRETQYF; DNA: TGTGCCAGCAGCCTCTTAGCGGGACCAGGCAGGGAGACCCAGTACTTC
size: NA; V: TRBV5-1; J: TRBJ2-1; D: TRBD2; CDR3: CASTIAGGNDEQFF; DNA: TGCGCCAGCACTATAGCGGGAGGAAACGATGAGCAGTTCTTC
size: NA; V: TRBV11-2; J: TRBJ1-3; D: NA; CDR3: CASSLVECSGNTIYF; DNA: TGTGCCAGCAGCTTAGTAGAGTGCTCTGGAAACACCATATATTTT
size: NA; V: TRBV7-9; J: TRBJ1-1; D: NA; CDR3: CASSLNPDAEAFF; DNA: TGTGCCAGCAGCTTAAATCCGGACGCTGAAGCTTTCTTT
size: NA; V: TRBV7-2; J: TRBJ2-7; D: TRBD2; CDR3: CASSPTRSGASYEQYF; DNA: TGTGCCAGCAGCCCCACTAGGAGCGGGGCATCCTACGAGCAGTACTTC
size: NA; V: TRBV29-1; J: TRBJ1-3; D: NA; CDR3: CSVDTRSGNTIYF; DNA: TGCAGCGTTGACACCCGCTCTGGAAACACCATATATTTT
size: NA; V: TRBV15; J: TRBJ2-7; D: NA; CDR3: CATSRRLGAAPIVF; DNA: TGTGCCACCAGCAGACGCTTGGGGGCGGCCCCAATCGTTTTC
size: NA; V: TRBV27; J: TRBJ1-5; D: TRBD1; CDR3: CASSLRTTGGDQPQHF; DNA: TGTGCCAGCAGTTTACGTACTACAGGGGGCGATCAGCCCCAGCATTTT
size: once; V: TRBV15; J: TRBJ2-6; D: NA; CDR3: CATTLDQGTGANVLTF; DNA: TGTGCCACCACCTTAGACCAGGGGACTGGGGCCAACGTCCTGACTTTC
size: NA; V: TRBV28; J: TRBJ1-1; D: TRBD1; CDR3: CASGQGQGVNTEAFF; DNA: TGTGCCAGCGGACAGGGTCAGGGGGTGAACACTGAAGCTTTCTTT
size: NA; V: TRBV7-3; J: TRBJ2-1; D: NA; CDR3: CASSWTSGSYNEQFF; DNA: TGTGCCAGCTCGTGGACTTCTGGCTCCTACAATGAGCAGTTCTTC
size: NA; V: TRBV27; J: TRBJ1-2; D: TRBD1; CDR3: CASSPRPPLTGKGYTF; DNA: TGTGCCAGCAGCCCGAGACCACCCCTGACAGGGAAAGGCTACACCTTC
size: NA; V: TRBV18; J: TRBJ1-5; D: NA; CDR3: CASSGQGNQPQHF; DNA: TGTGCCAGCTCTGGGCAGGGCAATCAGCCCCAGCATTTT
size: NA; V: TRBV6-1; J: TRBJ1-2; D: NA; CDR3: CASSEASRAGYGYTF; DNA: TGTGCCAGCAGTGAAGCGAGCAGGGCTGGCTATGGCTACACCTTC
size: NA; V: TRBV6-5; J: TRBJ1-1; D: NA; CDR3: CASSYSSGRGAFF; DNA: TGTGCCAGCAGTTACTCATCGGGGAGGGGTGCTTTCTTT
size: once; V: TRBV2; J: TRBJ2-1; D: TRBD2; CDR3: CASSESSGRAQRQFF; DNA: TGTGCCAGCAGTGAATCGAGCGGGAGGGCCCAAAGGCAGTTCTTC
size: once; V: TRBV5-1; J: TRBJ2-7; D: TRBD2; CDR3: CASSLEPAGVGYEQYF; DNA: TGCGCCAGCAGCTTGGAGCCAGCGGGAGTAGGATACGAGCAGTACTTC
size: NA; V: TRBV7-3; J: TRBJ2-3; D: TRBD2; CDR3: CASSDGLAGSDTQYF; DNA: TGTGCCAGCAGCGACGGACTAGCGGGATCAGATACGCAGTATTTT
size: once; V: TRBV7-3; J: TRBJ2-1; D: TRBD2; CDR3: CASSSGLAGYNEQFF; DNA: TGTGCCAGCAGCTCCGGACTAGCGGGATACAATGAGCAGTTCTTC
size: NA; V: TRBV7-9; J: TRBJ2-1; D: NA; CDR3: CASSLPRPVTYEQFF; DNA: TGTGCCAGCAGCTTACCACGGCCCGTTACATATGAGCAGTTCTTC
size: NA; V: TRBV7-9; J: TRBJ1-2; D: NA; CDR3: CASSLSRDTNYGYTF; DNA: TGTGCCAGCAGCTTAAGCCGGGACACCAACTATGGCTACACCTTC
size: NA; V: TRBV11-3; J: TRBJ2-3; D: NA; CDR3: CASSLARGPSTDTQYF; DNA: TGTGCCAGCAGCTTAGCCCGCGGGCCAAGCACAGATACGCAGTATTTT
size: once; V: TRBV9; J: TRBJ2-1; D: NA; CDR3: CASSAQRSSYNEQFF; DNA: TGTGCCAGCAGCGCCCAGAGGAGCTCCTACAATGAGCAGTTCTTC
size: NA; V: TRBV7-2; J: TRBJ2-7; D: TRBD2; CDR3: CASSLKLAASGFHEQYF; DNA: TGTGCCAGCAGCTTAAAGTTAGCGGCTAGCGGGTTCCACGAGCAGTACTTC
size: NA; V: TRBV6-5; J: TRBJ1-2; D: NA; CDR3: CASSRGGRDYGYTF; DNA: TGTGCCAGCTCGCGGGGGGGCAGGGACTATGGCTACACCTTC
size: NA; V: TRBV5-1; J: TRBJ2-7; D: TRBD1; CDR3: CASSQTTGAVLEQYF; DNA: TGCGCCAGCAGCCAAACGACAGGGGCCGTCCTGGAGCAGTACTTC
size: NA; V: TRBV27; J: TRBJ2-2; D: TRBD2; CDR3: CASTQIAGAPGELFF; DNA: TGTGCCAGCACCCAGATAGCGGGAGCGCCCGGGGAGCTGTTTTTT
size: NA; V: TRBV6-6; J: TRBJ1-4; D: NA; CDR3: CANKLEWEKLFF; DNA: TGTGCCAATAAACTAGAGTGGGAAAAACTGTTTTTT
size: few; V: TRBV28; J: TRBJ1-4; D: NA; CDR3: CASSTGTPRGKLFF; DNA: TGTGCCAGCAGTACCGGGACTCCGAGGGGAAAACTGTTTTTT
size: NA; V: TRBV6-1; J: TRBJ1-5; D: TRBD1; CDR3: CASSERGLVGNQPQHF; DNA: TGTGCCAGCAGTGAAAGGGGGCTAGTGGGCAATCAGCCCCAGCATTTT
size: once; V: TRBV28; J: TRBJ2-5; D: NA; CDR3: CATELAFRETQYF; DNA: TGTGCCACTGAACTAGCCTTCCGGGAGACCCAGTACTTC
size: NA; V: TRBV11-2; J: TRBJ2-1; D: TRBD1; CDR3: CASTQRQGASYNEQFF; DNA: TGTGCCAGCACCCAAAGACAGGGGGCCTCTTACAATGAGCAGTTCTTC
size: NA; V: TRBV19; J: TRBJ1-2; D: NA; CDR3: CASSAGAFYGYTF; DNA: TGTGCCAGTAGCGCTGGGGCGTTCTATGGCTACACCTTC
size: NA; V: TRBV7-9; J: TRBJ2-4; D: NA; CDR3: CASSFQSGGLGKNIQYF; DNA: TGTGCCAGCAGCTTCCAATCGGGCGGCTTAGGCAAAAACATTCAGTACTTC
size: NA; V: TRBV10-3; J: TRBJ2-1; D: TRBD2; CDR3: CAITSSGRAGEQFF; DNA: TGTGCCATCACCTCTAGCGGGAGGGCCGGTGAGCAGTTCTTC
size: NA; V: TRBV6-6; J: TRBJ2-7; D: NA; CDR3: CASSYQGTIPNEQYF; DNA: TGTGCCAGCAGTTACCAAGGGACAATCCCAAACGAGCAGTACTTC